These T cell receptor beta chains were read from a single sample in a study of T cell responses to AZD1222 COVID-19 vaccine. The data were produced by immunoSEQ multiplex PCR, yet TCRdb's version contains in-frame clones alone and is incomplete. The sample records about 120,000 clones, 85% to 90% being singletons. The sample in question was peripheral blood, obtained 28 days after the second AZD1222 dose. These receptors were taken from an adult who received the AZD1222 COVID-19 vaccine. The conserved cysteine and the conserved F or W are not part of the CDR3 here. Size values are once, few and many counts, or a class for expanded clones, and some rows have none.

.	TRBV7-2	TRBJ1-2	ASSVRDSNNYGYT
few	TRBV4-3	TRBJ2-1	ASSQTLSGGVYNEQF
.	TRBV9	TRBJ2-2	ASSVGARLAGGTGELF
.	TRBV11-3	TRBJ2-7	ASSLALTSGVL
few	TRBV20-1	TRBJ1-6	SASTGDTYNSPLH
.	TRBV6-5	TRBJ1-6	ASNRDSSYNSPLH
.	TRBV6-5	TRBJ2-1	ASSPLGLGEQF
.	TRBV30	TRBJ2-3	AWRRGKSSTDTQY
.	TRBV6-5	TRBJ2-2	ASTGGTGELF
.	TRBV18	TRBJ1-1	ASSDRAVTEAF
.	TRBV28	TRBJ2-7	ASNRGGAPSSSEQY
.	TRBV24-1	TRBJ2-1	ATSDGGGGTYNEQF
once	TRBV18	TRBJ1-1	ASSESQGARMNTEAF
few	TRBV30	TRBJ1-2	AWRGLGQGAGGYT
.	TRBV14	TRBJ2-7	ASSQEVGAAYEQY